This T cell receptor (beta chain) was retrieved from a study of blood T cell repertoires in COVID-19. The overall study: Acute and convalescent COVID-19 samples came from the United States, Italy and Spain.

Study processing details: Nucleated cell number was recorded as an estimate derived from reference gene primer amplification. The repertoire was sequenced with immunoSEQ multiplex PCR; TCRdb's copy has only in-frame clones and lacks some. V, J and clone size are taken as reported in that table, and D and trimming were inferred from the DNA itself. The repertoire holds 250,000 to 300,000 clones, with about 85% as singletons. The germline V gene has CDR1 SGDLS and CDR2 YYNGEE. V shed 3 bases, J shed 3 bases, and the junction held 5 bases outside the gene matches. The CDR3 spans 16 residues. This sequence was found in a woman aged 45-65 years who had recovered from COVID-19. Sequenced input: peripheral blood. The V and J genes are TRBV9 and TRBJ2-1; 11 positions agree with TRBD2. The CDR3: CASSAHGTSGYNEQFF. The CDR3, as DNA: TGTGCCAGCAGCGCTCACGGGACTAGCGGCTACAATGAGCAGTTCTTC.